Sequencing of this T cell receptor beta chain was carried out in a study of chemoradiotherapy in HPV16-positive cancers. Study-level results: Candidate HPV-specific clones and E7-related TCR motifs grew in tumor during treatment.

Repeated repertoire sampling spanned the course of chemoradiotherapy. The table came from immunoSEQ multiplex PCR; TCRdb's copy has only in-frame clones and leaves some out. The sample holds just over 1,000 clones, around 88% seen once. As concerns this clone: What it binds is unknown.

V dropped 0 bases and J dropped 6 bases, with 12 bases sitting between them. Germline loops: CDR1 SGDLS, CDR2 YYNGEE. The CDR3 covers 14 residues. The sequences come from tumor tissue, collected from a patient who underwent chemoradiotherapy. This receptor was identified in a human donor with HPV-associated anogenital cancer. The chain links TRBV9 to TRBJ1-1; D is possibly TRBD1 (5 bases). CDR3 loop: CASSVASGAPEAFF. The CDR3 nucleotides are TGTGCCAGCAGCGTAGCATCTGGGGCCCCTGAAGCTTTCTTT.